These 29 T cell receptor beta chains originate from one sample sequenced in a study of T cell responses to AZD1222 COVID-19 vaccine. Measured with immunoSEQ multiplex PCR; TCRdb has only the in-frame clones, and not every one. The table lists approximately 120,000 clones, 92% of them singletons, with 1.1% in the top ten. The starting material was peripheral blood, obtained on day 0 of AZD1222 vaccination. The receptor source for this set is an adult in good health.

CDR3 sequence: CASSEVQGGYEQYF. The CDR3 DNA follows: TGTGCCAGCAGTGAGGTGCAGGGGGGCTACGAGCAGTACTTC. V usage is TRBV2 and J usage is TRBJ2-7; D possibly corresponds to TRBD1 (7 bases). The CDR3 length is 14 residues. Germline CDR1 SNHLY, CDR2 FYNNEI. The germline V and J ends were trimmed by 3 bases and 3 bases, with 12 bases remaining between them.

V usage is TRBV19 and J usage is TRBJ2-2; 8 positions agree with TRBD1. Germline V gene sequence: CDR1 LNHDA, CDR2 SQIVND (reference sequence). This CDR3 comprises 17 residues. The ends lost 3 bases at V and 0 bases at J; junction bases unmatched: 6. CDR3 sequence reads: CASSIRQGISNTGELFF. DNA of the CDR3: TGTGCCAGTAGTATTCGACAGGGGATATCGAACACCGGGGAGCTGTTTTTT.

This chain uses TRBV5-8 with TRBJ2-1; a possible D gene is TRBD1 (7 bases). Trimming removed 0 bases at V and 3 bases at J, with 13 bases between. CDR1 and CDR2 (germline): SGHTS, YDEGEE. This CDR3 is 16 amino acids long. DNA of the CDR3: TGTGCCAGCAGCTTGGAGGCAGGGGGAGGCTACAATGAGCAGTTCTTC. The encoded protein is CASSLEAGGGYNEQFF.

J is TRBJ1-2 and V is TRBV3-1 (or the pseudogene TRBV3-2), with 11 bases matching TRBD1. The CDR3 contains 17 residues. Looked up from germline, CDR1 is LGHDT and CDR2 is YNNKEL (reference sequence). With 5 bases clipped from V and 2 bases from J, the junction kept 10 bases outside the gene matches. Here the CDR3 reads CASSDRDRGFRNYGYTF. In nucleotides, the CDR3 is TGTGCCAGCAGCGACCGGGACAGGGGGTTTAGGAACTATGGCTACACCTTC.

CDR3 coding DNA: TGTGCCATCAGTGATGGTTGGACTAGCCCCACCGGGGAGCTGTTTTTT. This encodes CAISDGWTSPTGELFF. This rearrangement joins TRBV10-3 to TRBJ2-2, with 8 bases lining up with TRBD2. Germline V gene lookup returns CDR1 ENHRY and CDR2 SYGVKD. Germline trimming cut 3 bases from V and 4 bases from J; bases unmatched to any gene: 7. The CDR3 totals 16 residues.

The chain links TRBV5-4 to TRBJ2-3; 12 nucleotides agree with TRBD2. Germline CDR1 reads SGHNT; CDR2 reads YYREEE (reference sequence). J lost 6 bases, V lost 2 bases, and 7 bases had no gene match. CDR3 length: 16 residues. The CDR3 region is CASSFRLAGGEDTQYF. CDR3 DNA sequence: TGTGCCAGCAGCTTCCGCCTAGCGGGAGGGGAGGATACGCAGTATTTT.

This clone showed up just once. This chain connects TRBV4-1 to TRBJ1-2, with TRBD1 matching over 7 bases. Germline V gene sequence: CDR1 MGHRA, CDR2 YSYEKL. The CDR3 extends over 16 amino acids. With 7 bases clipped from V and 0 bases from J, the junction kept 11 bases outside the gene matches. The chain's CDR3 is CASTQGGAPSNYGYTF. The CDR3 nucleotides read TGCGCCAGCACCCAGGGGGGGGCCCCCTCTAACTATGGCTACACCTTC.

J is TRBJ1-2 and V is TRBV19, with 9 nucleotides matching TRBD1. The J segment lost 7 bases and the V segment lost 6 bases, leaving 9 bases of the junction unmatched. The CDR3 sequence is 14 residues long. Germline loops: CDR1 LNHDA, CDR2 SQIVND (reference sequence). Here the CDR3 reads CASRGTGGRLGYTF. As DNA, the CDR3 is TGTGCCAGTAGAGGAACAGGGGGCAGGCTTGGCTACACCTTC.

This sequence joins TRBV28 and TRBJ2-7, with D perhaps TRBD2 (7 bases). The ends were cut back, 3 bases at V and 9 bases at J, with 33 bases in the middle. Germline V lookup: CDR1 MDHEN, CDR2 SYDVKM. The CDR3 consists of 19 residues. The CDR3 sequence is CASSFPRGGGESLAVGQYF. The DNA for the CDR3 is TGTGCCAGCAGTTTTCCCCGGGGAGGGGGGGAGTCTCTGGCTGTTGGGCAGTACTTC.

The J gene is TRBJ2-7, the V gene TRBV7-3; 14 bases fit TRBD2. The CDR3 has 14 residues. Germline CDR1 and CDR2: SGHTA and FQGTGA. The V segment lost 5 bases and the J segment 9 bases; nucleotides outside the gene matches: 6. The CDR3 DNA sequence: TGTGCCAGCAGCCCCGGGACTAGCGGGAGCGGGCAGTACTTC. Translated, it gives CASSPGTSGSGQYF.

This sequence joins TRBV7-9 and TRBJ1-5; 10 bases fit TRBD1. There are 15 residues in the CDR3. Trimming removed 3 bases from V and 1 base from J; junction bases left unmatched: 0. Germline lookup yields CDR1 SEHNR and CDR2 FQNEAQ (reference sequence). CDR3 sequence reads: CASSLGQGSNQPQHF. The CDR3 coding sequence is TGTGCCAGCAGCTTGGGACAGGGGAGCAATCAGCCCCAGCATTTT.

The gene calls are TRBV5-5 and TRBJ1-1; D gene uncertain. This CDR3 spans 15 amino acids. CDR1 and CDR2 (germline): SGHKS, YYEKEE (reference sequence). The germline V and J ends were trimmed by 1 base and 2 bases, with 12 bases remaining between them. CDR3 DNA: TGTGCCAGCAGCTTGAGTGGGCAGACCAACACTGAAGCTTTCTTT. This sequence encodes CASSLSGQTNTEAFF.

The V call is TRBV6-5, the J call TRBJ1-1; no firm D call. The ends were cut back, 6 bases at V and 3 bases at J, with 11 bases in the middle. The CDR3 covers 13 residues. Germline CDR1 and CDR2: MNHEY and SVGAGI. The chain's CDR3 is CASRYRLDTEAFF. The CDR3 region has the DNA TGTGCCAGCAGGTACCGACTGGACACTGAAGCTTTCTTT.

The chain links TRBV6-5 to TRBJ2-7, with TRBD2 matching 9 bases. Trimming at V came to 3 bases and at J to 2 bases, leaving 5 bases not matched to a gene. Germline CDR1 reads MNHEY; CDR2 reads SVGAGI. The CDR3 has 15 amino acids. Here the CDR3 reads CASSYLAGVAYEQYF. The CDR3 nucleotides read TGTGCCAGCAGTTATTTAGCGGGAGTCGCCTACGAGCAGTACTTC.

V and J are TRBV5-1 and TRBJ2-5, with 10 bases lining up with TRBD1. The CDR3 length is 16 residues. The V gene end was trimmed by 2 bases and the J gene end by 2 bases; junction bases not matched to a gene: 6. From germline, CDR1 is SGHRS and CDR2 YFSETQ. The CDR3 reads CASSLRQGALQETQYF. The CDR3 DNA sequence: TGCGCCAGCAGCTTAAGACAGGGGGCGCTTCAAGAGACCCAGTACTTC.

The rearrangement joins TRBV19 to TRBJ1-2; 9 bases are a match to TRBD1. Per germline, CDR1 LNHDA and CDR2 SQIVND (reference sequence). This CDR3 contains 16 residues. Unmatched junction bases numbered 11, after V lost 5 bases and J lost 4 bases. CDR3 sequence (DNA): TGTGCCAGTAGTGCCGGACAGGGGCCGTTATTCTATGGCTACACCTTC. This encodes CASSAGQGPLFYGYTF.

The chain recombines TRBV5-1 with TRBJ1-1, with no clear D. Trimming took off 4 bases at V and 1 base at J, with 8 bases between the two ends. The CDR3 spans 13 residues. Germline V lookup: CDR1 SGHRS, CDR2 YFSETQ. CDR3 region: CASSPGPNTEAFF. The CDR3 nucleotides read TGCGCCAGCAGCCCCGGGCCGAACACTGAAGCTTTCTTT.

The gene calls are TRBV7-9 and TRBJ2-2; D could derive from TRBD1 or TRBD2 (5 bases each). Germline V gene sequence: CDR1 SEHNR, CDR2 FQNEAQ (reference sequence). Trimming left V 7 bases short and J 2 bases short, with 20 bases between. CDR3 length equals 17 residues. CDR3 in amino acids: CASTPLGGRGNTGELFF. CDR3 sequence (DNA): TGTGCCAGCACCCCCTTGGGTGGTCGGGGCAACACCGGGGAGCTGTTTTTT.

The chain is built from TRBV7-9 and TRBJ1-1; D perhaps matches TRBD1 (5 bases). The CDR3 sequence is 14 residues long. V shed 11 bases and J shed 4 bases, with 20 bases lying between them. Germline CDR1 is SEHNR and CDR2 is FQNEAQ (reference sequence). The CDR3 sequence is CAPRRGAPSTEAFF. The CDR3, as DNA: TGTGCCCCCCGCCGAGGGGCGCCGAGCACTGAAGCTTTCTTT.

The rearrangement joins TRBV27 to TRBJ1-1; D uncertain. The V gene's germline CDR1 is MNHEY and CDR2 SMNVEV (reference sequence). The CDR3 length is 18 residues. V lost 1 base and J 0 bases, leaving 18 bases between the germline ends. CDR3 region: CASSLYQYPNRLNTEAFF. The CDR3 DNA reads as TGTGCCAGCAGTTTATACCAATATCCCAATCGTTTGAACACTGAAGCTTTCTTT.

This clone appeared a single time. This chain connects TRBV4-2 to TRBJ2-2, with TRBD2 identical over 7 bases. V was clipped by 0 bases and J by 5 bases; unmatched bases: 9. Germline V lookup: CDR1 LGHNA, CDR2 YNFKEQ. This CDR3 is 17 amino acids long. The CDR3 DNA follows: TGTGCCAGCAGCCAAGATCAGGTGGGAGGGCCAACCGGGGAGCTGTTTTTT. It is translated as CASSQDQVGGPTGELFF.

This chain joins TRBV19 and TRBJ2-3; no clear D gene. CDR3 length: 14 amino acids. Germline CDR1 reads LNHDA; CDR2 reads SQIVND (reference sequence). V was shortened by 5 bases and J by 4 bases, with 13 bases between the two germline ends. The CDR3 region has the DNA TGTGCCAGTAGTCTACGTTCAGGCGCAGATACGCAGTATTTT. Encoded protein: CASSLRSGADTQYF.

V usage is TRBV3-1 (or the pseudogene TRBV3-2) and J usage is TRBJ1-1, with TRBD1 matching 10 bases. This CDR3 is built from 14 residues. The V segment lost 5 bases and the J segment 5 bases; nucleotides outside the gene matches: 5. Germline CDR1 LGHDT, CDR2 YNNKEL (reference sequence). For the CDR3, the DNA is TGTGCCAGCAGCTATGGGACAGGGGTTACTGAAGCTTTCTTT. This encodes CASSYGTGVTEAFF.

Comment on this clone: Other nucleotide sequences in the sample specify the same CDR3. The rearrangement links TRBV5-1 to TRBJ2-3; no clear D gene. The CDR3 has 13 amino acids. With 2 bases removed from V and 5 bases from J, the gap between germline ends came to 9 bases. CDR1 and CDR2 (germline): SGHRS, YFSETQ. CDR3 sequence: CASSFWGRDTQYF. CDR3 bases: TGCGCCAGCAGCTTTTGGGGTCGAGATACGCAGTATTTT. Drawing the rest from reference TRBV5-1 and TRBJ2-3, the complete variable domain is KAGVTQTPRYLIKTRGQQVTLSCSPISGHRSVSWYQQTPGQGLQFLFEYFSETQRNKGNFPGRFSGRQFSNSRSEMNVSTLELGDSALYLCASSFWGRDTQYFGPGTRLTVL.

The chain has TRBV19 and TRBJ2-1, with D possibly being TRBD2 (5 bases). The CDR3 has 13 residues. The V end was cut by 5 bases, the J end by 6 bases, with 11 bases between. Germline CDR1 is LNHDA and CDR2 is SQIVND (reference sequence). CDR3: CASSAGLPNEQFF. CDR3 sequence (DNA): TGTGCCAGTAGTGCGGGCCTCCCCAATGAGCAGTTCTTC.

The chain carries TRBV3-1 (or the pseudogene TRBV3-2) and TRBJ1-4; D possibly corresponds to TRBD1 (5 bases). CDR3 size: 14 residues. V was cut by 1 base and J by 7 bases, with 10 bases left in between. CDR1 and CDR2 (germline): LGHDT, YNNKEL (reference sequence). Here the CDR3 DNA reads TGTGCCAGCAGCCAAGGGGTCAGGGTTGAAAAACTGTTTTTT. This gives the protein CASSQGVRVEKLFF.

The gene calls are TRBV5-1 and TRBJ2-7, with D perhaps TRBD2 (5 bases). The V end lost 0 bases, the J end lost 7 bases, and 17 bases lay between the germline ends. This CDR3 region has 15 residues. In germline, CDR1 is SGHRS, CDR2 YFSETQ. The CDR3 reads CASSLEDQRTGEQYF. The CDR3 region has the DNA TGCGCCAGCAGCTTGGAGGACCAGCGGACGGGAGAGCAGTACTTC.

The V call is TRBV28, the J call TRBJ2-3; no clear D. V lost 8 bases and J lost 0, with 12 bases in between. The CDR3 covers 14 residues. Germline assignment: CDR1 MDHEN and CDR2 SYDVKM. The CDR3: CASDYGSSTDTQYF. The CDR3, as DNA: TGTGCCAGCGATTACGGGTCTAGCACAGATACGCAGTATTTT.

CDR3: CASSQDPQSFGETQYF. CDR3 sequence (DNA): TGTGCCAGCAGCCAAGACCCCCAGAGTTTCGGGGAGACCCAGTACTTC. J is TRBJ2-5 and V is TRBV4-2; D gene ambiguous. This CDR3 is 16 amino acids long. V lost 0 bases, J lost 5 bases, and 16 bases lay in between. CDR1 is LGHNA, CDR2 YNFKEQ, per germline.